This TCR beta chain was identified during a study of siplizumab effects on memory and regulatory T cells. The study's findings and limits: Unstimulated naive T cells seemed to show more diversity than memory cells did, and they also seemed to be among the major contributors to the alloresponse. Tregs proliferating in siplizumab cultures lacked confirmation of their suppressive function. Sequences that were alloreactive and traceable to unstimulated CD4+ memory cells were significantly reduced by siplizumab.

CDR3 length: 14 residues. The germline V gene has CDR1 MNHEY and CDR2 SVGAGI. Trimming stripped 0 bases from V and 7 bases from J, with 12 bases between. About this clone: Antigen unknown.

Per sample, approximately 10^5 TCR templates underwent assay. Generated by immunoSEQ multiplex PCR, the TCRdb table keeps only in-frame clones and is missing some. The table records tens of thousands of clones, about 90% of them present only once. This clonotype was obtained from a human donor in good health. The chain carries TRBV6-5 and TRBJ1-1, with D possibly being TRBD1 (5 bases). The sequencing input was naive CD8+ T cells sorted from blood. The CDR3: CASSYSLGEGEAFF. CDR3 nucleotide sequence: TGTGCCAGCAGTTACTCCTTGGGGGAGGGTGAAGCTTTCTTT.